This entry describes one T cell receptor beta chain. The target antigen is unknown. This record comes from a study of graft-versus-host responses after intestinal transplantation. There are 14 residues in the CDR3. Germline assignment: CDR1 SGHVS and CDR2 FQNEAQ. V lost 6 bases and J 4 bases, leaving 13 bases between the germline ends. Repertoires were generated with immunoSEQ multiplex PCR, while TCRdb's copy carries only in-frame clones and drops some. The repertoire includes 110,000 to 150,000 clones, about nine tenths of them detected once, and approximately 0.2% sits in the top ten. The chain combines TRBV7-8 with TRBJ2-1; perhaps TRBD1 as D (6 bases). The sequenced sample was unstimulated CD4+ T cells sorted from spleen or lymph node cells, obtained before intestinal transplant. The sequence was obtained from a human donor who received an intestinal transplant. The CDR3 reads CASSHGQTYNEQFF. CDR3 bases: TGTGCCAGCAGTCATGGACAGACGTACAATGAGCAGTTCTTC.